Following are 21 T cell receptor beta chains from one sample sequenced in a study of blood T cell dynamics during melanoma immunotherapy. Documented time point: pre-treatment baseline. Some clones are missing from TCRdb's copy, which holds only in-frame ones; the method was immunoSEQ multiplex PCR. The table has about 14,000 clones, 86% seen once. The material was blood, obtained from a patient treated with checkpoint blockade. These receptors came from a human donor with melanoma.

The chain recombines TRBV5-1 with TRBJ2-1; 8 bases line up with TRBD1. In germline, CDR1 is SGHRS, CDR2 YFSETQ. The CDR3 sequence is 14 residues long. Germline trimming cut 4 bases from V and 7 bases from J; bases unmatched to any gene: 7. The CDR3 is CASSVRTGWNEQFF. The CDR3, as DNA: TGCGCCAGCAGCGTCAGGACAGGGTGGAATGAGCAGTTCTTC.

The chain uses TRBV6-1 and TRBJ2-7, with 8 bases aligning to TRBD1. With V trimmed by 6 bases and J by 0 bases, 7 bases remained unmatched. The CDR3 contains 15 residues. The germline V gene has CDR1 MNHNS and CDR2 SASEGT. CDR3 region: CASRRGQGASYEQYF. CDR3 DNA sequence: TGTGCCAGCAGGAGAGGACAGGGAGCCTCCTACGAGCAGTACTTC.

The chain employs TRBV11-2 and TRBJ2-5; 8 nucleotides match TRBD1. The CDR3 extends over 14 amino acids. Trimming took 4 bases from V and 5 from J; bases not matched to a gene: 6. Per germline, CDR1 SGHAT and CDR2 FQNNGV. The CDR3 reads CASSSVTGGETQYF. In DNA, the CDR3 is TGTGCCAGCAGCTCGGTCACAGGGGGTGAGACCCAGTACTTC.

The chain is built from TRBV2 and TRBJ2-7, with a weak D call TRBD2 (5 bases). The germline CDR1 and CDR2 sequences are SNHLY and FYNNEI. The CDR3 totals 13 residues. V lost 0 bases, J lost 8 bases, and 11 bases lay in between. The CDR3 DNA reads as TGTGCCAGCAGTGAAGCCCGGGAAGCGAAGCAGTACGTC. Protein sequence: CASSEAREAKQYV.

This chain connects TRBV15 to TRBJ2-3, with 9 bases identical to TRBD1. Germline trimming cut 1 base from V and 2 bases from J; bases unmatched to any gene: 7. CDR3 size: 17 residues. The germline V gene has CDR1 LNHNV and CDR2 YYDKDF (reference sequence). In nucleotides, the CDR3 is TGTGCCACCAGCAGAGGGGGACAGGGCCTAATCACAGATACGCAGTATTTT. Its translation is CATSRGGQGLITDTQYF.

The chain joins TRBV2 to TRBJ2-2, with TRBD2 as a possible D gene (5 bases). Germline V CDR1 and CDR2: SNHLY, FYNNEI. The V and J ends lost 6 bases and 0 bases respectively, with 11 bases between them. The CDR3 is 15 amino acids. The chain's CDR3 is CASSELEANTGELFF. CDR3 coding DNA: TGTGCCAGCAGCGAATTGGAGGCGAACACCGGGGAGCTGTTTTTT.

This clone has a single count. V gene TRBV25-1 combines with J gene TRBJ1-1; D remains unclear. Germline CDR1 reads MGHDK; CDR2 reads SYGVNS. Trimming cost V 7 bases and J 7 bases, with 16 bases left between them. There are 13 residues in the CDR3. In DNA, the CDR3 is TGTGCCAGCAAAACTTCGGGTCCCGGTGAAGCTTTCTTT. Its translation is CASKTSGPGEAFF.

The chain joins TRBV19 to TRBJ1-1, with D tentatively TRBD1 (5 bases). Germline values: CDR1 LNHDA, CDR2 SQIVND (reference sequence). The CDR3 contains 15 residues. The ends were cut back, 0 bases at V and 1 base at J, with 9 bases in the middle. The CDR3 loop reads CASSIDGGKNTEAFF. CDR3 coding DNA: TGTGCCAGTAGTATAGATGGGGGGAAGAACACTGAAGCTTTCTTT.

The chain has TRBV9 and TRBJ2-5; TRBD2 matches 9 bases. The CDR3 is made up of 17 amino acids. The V gene's germline CDR1 is SGDLS and CDR2 YYNGEE. The junction had 15 bases not matched to a gene; V was cut back by 3 bases and J by 6 bases. CDR3 sequence (DNA): TGTGCCAGCAGCGACAACCCCCGCGGGGGGGCCATGAAGACCCAGTACTTC. It yields the protein CASSDNPRGGAMKTQYF.

This clone was seen once. The rearrangement joins TRBV2 to TRBJ2-3; D is ambiguous. V was shortened by 5 bases and J by 1 base, with 10 bases between the two germline ends. Germline CDR1 SNHLY, CDR2 FYNNEI. CDR3 size: 14 residues. For the CDR3, the DNA is TGTGCCAGCAGTTCCCCGTCTGGCACAGATACGCAGTATTTT. Protein product: CASSSPSGTDTQYF.

About this clone: A junction end diverges from the germline sequence, so it may reflect a read error. The V and J genes are TRBV6-5 and TRBJ2-3; 8 nucleotides line up with TRBD2. Germline V lookup: CDR1 MNHEY, CDR2 SVGAGI. The CDR3 covers 11 residues. The CDR3 loop is CASSTQRGTYF. Written as DNA, the CDR3 is TGTGCCAGCAGTACACAGCGGGGGACCTACTTT.

The rearrangement joins TRBV5-5 to TRBJ1-4, with a tentative D call TRBD1 (5 bases). The CDR3 totals 14 residues. V was cut by 5 bases and J by 5 bases, with 13 bases left in between. The germline CDR1 and CDR2 sequences are SGHKS and YYEKEE (reference sequence). CDR3 residues: CASSSGLWNEKLFF. The CDR3 DNA is TGTGCCAGCAGTTCGGGACTGTGGAATGAAAAACTGTTTTTT.

The chain couples TRBV18 to TRBJ1-4, with D unresolved. Germline-derived CDR1 and CDR2 are KGHSH and LQKENI. Deletions cut 2 bases from V and 10 bases from J, with 20 bases between. The CDR3 runs to 16 residues. This CDR3 reads CASSPENGRTTGKLFF. The CDR3 region has the DNA TGTGCCAGCTCACCAGAGAATGGCCGCACCACGGGAAAACTGTTTTTT.

The chain employs TRBV6-6 and TRBJ2-6, with a weak D call TRBD1 (6 bases). V lost 7 bases and J 3 bases, leaving 16 bases between the germline ends. CDR3 size: 16 residues. Looked up from germline, CDR1 is MNHNY and CDR2 is SVGAGI (reference sequence). The CDR3 is CASTVPRGGGANVLTF. CDR3 DNA sequence: TGTGCCAGCACCGTCCCCAGGGGTGGTGGGGCCAACGTCCTGACTTTC.

This chain joins TRBV6-1 and TRBJ1-5, with no clear D. Germline V lookup: CDR1 MNHNS, CDR2 SASEGT. Trimming left V 6 bases short and J 2 bases short, with 14 bases between. The CDR3 spans 15 residues. Here the CDR3 reads CASRLDPLGNQPQHF. In DNA form, the CDR3 reads TGTGCCAGCAGACTGGACCCCCTGGGCAATCAGCCCCAGCATTTT.

This chain joins TRBV5-1 and TRBJ1-3; no reliable D call. Germline CDR1 is SGHRS and CDR2 is YFSETQ. CDR3 length: 17 residues. V gave up 3 bases and J gave up 0 bases, with 16 bases separating them. The chain's CDR3 is CASSSSDGRLSGNTIYF. CDR3 in DNA: TGCGCCAGCAGCTCCTCGGACGGAAGACTCTCTGGAAACACCATATATTTT. The full variable domain, in which reference TRBV5-1 and TRBJ1-3 provide the parts outside the CDR3, is KAGVTQTPRYLIKTRGQQVTLSCSPISGHRSVSWYQQTPGQGLQFLFEYFSETQRNKGNFPGRFSGRQFSNSRSEMNVSTLELGDSALYLCASSSSDGRLSGNTIYFGEGSWLTVV.

The chain employs TRBV7-2 and TRBJ2-3, with 15 bases identical to TRBD2. Trimming removed 5 bases from V and 5 bases from J; junction bases left unmatched: 8. The CDR3 has 17 residues. CDR1 SGHTA and CDR2 FQGNSA come from the germline V gene. The CDR3 DNA follows: TGTGCCAGCAGCGCGGCCGGGACTAGCGGGGGGCAAGATACGCAGTATTTT. Its translation: CASSAAGTSGGQDTQYF. The full variable domain, completed using reference TRBV7-2 and TRBJ2-3, is GAGVSQSPSNKVTEKGKDVELRCDPISGHTALYWYRQSLGQGLEFLIYFQGNSAPDKSGLPSDRFSAERTGGSVSTLTIQRTQQEDSAVYLCASSAAGTSGGQDTQYFGPGTRLTVL.

The rearrangement uses TRBV19 and TRBJ1-2, with 10 bases identical to TRBD1. Trimming cost V 5 bases and J 3 bases; bases outside gene matches: 6. Germline CDR1 is LNHDA and CDR2 is SQIVND (reference sequence). The CDR3 covers 15 residues. CDR3 nucleotides: TGTGCCAGTAGTCCGGACAGGGGGGTGGACTATGGCTACACCTTC. Protein sequence: CASSPDRGVDYGYTF.

The rearrangement links TRBV5-3 to TRBJ2-7; unclear D gene. TRBV5-3 belongs to the ORF category, with a function that is uncertain. The CDR3 has 15 residues. The V end lost 2 bases, the J end lost 2 bases, and 14 bases lay between the germline ends. DNA for the CDR3: TGTGCCAGAAGCTTATGGGCCGACCTCCCCTACGAGCAGTACTTC. This gives the protein CARSLWADLPYEQYF.

The V call is TRBV6-6, the J call TRBJ1-1; maybe TRBD1 (5 bases). CDR1 and CDR2 (germline): MNHNY, SVGAGI (reference sequence). Trimming stripped 0 bases from V and 4 bases from J, with 15 bases between. The CDR3 extends over 16 amino acids. CDR3 amino acids: CASSYSTGTGVTEAFF. CDR3 DNA sequence: TGTGCCAGCAGTTACTCTACGGGGACGGGCGTCACTGAAGCTTTCTTT.

The chain couples TRBV5-1 to TRBJ1-1; 8 nucleotides align to TRBD1. Trimming took 5 bases from V and 1 from J; bases not matched to a gene: 16. CDR3 length: 18 residues. Germline V gene lookup returns CDR1 SGHRS and CDR2 YFSETQ. Here the CDR3 reads CASRGLWARGQTNTEAFF. In DNA, the CDR3 is TGCGCCAGCAGGGGACTGTGGGCCAGGGGGCAAACGAACACTGAAGCTTTCTTT.